This TCR beta chain was recovered during a study of T cells after posttransplantation cyclophosphamide. Whole-study findings and limits: Blood and skin or GI T cell repertoires showed limited TRB overlap. After PTCy, TRB diversity resembled that of CNI/methotrexate controls. Later blood repertoires were often dominated by clones from the donor CD8+ memory compartment.

The data were produced by immunoSEQ multiplex PCR, yet TCRdb's version contains in-frame clones alone and is incomplete. The repertoire consists of 5,800 or so clones, none detected only once. CDR1 LNHDA and CDR2 SQIVND come from the germline V gene (reference sequence). The CDR3 covers 13 residues. The J segment lost 11 bases and the V segment lost 4 bases, leaving 5 bases of the junction unmatched. This clone was seen many times. Its target is unknown. Busulfan-fludarabine conditioning, marrow transplant, and cyclophosphamide on days +3 and +4 were administered. The sequence came from a male patient aged 60 to 75 who received an allogeneic stem cell transplant from a related donor, was CMV-positive, and had no GVHD. The graft donor may account for some of the T cells. This material consisted of PBMCs, taken after allogeneic stem cell transplant with posttransplant cyclophosphamide. The V call is TRBV19, the J call TRBJ1-1; 12 bases align to TRBD1. The DNA for the CDR3 is TGTGCCAGTAGTAGGGGACAGGGGGCCGAGGCTTTCTTT. Its translation: CASSRGQGAEAFF.